A selection of T cell receptor beta chains follows, all from one sample in a study of blood T cells in healthy people across ages. TCRdb reprocessed the 5' RACE reads with MiXCR, giving one entry per CDR3 protein. The table has roughly 800,000 distinct CDR3 sequences, roughly 34% seen once. Sequencing was done on a sample of blood. The receptors derive from a man aged 18 to 35 in good health. CDR3s include the opening cysteine and the closing phenylalanine or tryptophan. D genes are given only for firm matches. Clone size is stated in some rows and not others, as once, few, many or a class when expanded.

clone_size: once; j_call: TRBJ1-2; d_call: -; v_call: TRBV6-1; cdr3_aa: CAGSERVREDLYGYTF; cdr3_nt: TGTGCCGGCAGTGAAAGGGTTAGGGAGGACCTCTATGGCTACACCTTC
clone_size: -; j_call: TRBJ2-6; d_call: -; v_call: TRBV5-6; cdr3_aa: CASSLSWANVLTF; cdr3_nt: TGTGCCAGCAGCTTGAGTTGGGCCAACGTCCTGACTTTC
clone_size: -; j_call: TRBJ1-4; d_call: -; v_call: TRBV5-1; cdr3_aa: CASSLESMDADGERLFF; cdr3_nt: TGCGCCAGCAGCTTGGAGTCGATGGATGCGGATGGAGAAAGACTGTTTTTT
clone_size: -; j_call: TRBJ2-3; d_call: TRBD2; v_call: TRBV4-1; cdr3_aa: CASSQTSGDTDTQYF; cdr3_nt: TGCGCCAGCAGCCAAACTAGCGGAGACACAGATACGCAGTATTTT
clone_size: -; j_call: TRBJ2-3; d_call: -; v_call: TRBV28; cdr3_aa: CASSLQTSTDTQYF; cdr3_nt: TGTGCCAGCAGTTTGCAGACTAGCACAGATACGCAGTATTTT
clone_size: -; j_call: TRBJ1-1; d_call: -; v_call: TRBV18; cdr3_aa: CASSQGIATEAFF; cdr3_nt: TGTGCCAGCTCACAGGGGATCGCCACTGAAGCTTTCTTT
clone_size: -; j_call: TRBJ1-1; d_call: -; v_call: TRBV5-6; cdr3_aa: CASSMLGNTEAFF; cdr3_nt: TGTGCCAGCAGCATGCTCGGGAACACTGAAGCTTTCTTT
clone_size: few; j_call: TRBJ2-3; d_call: -; v_call: TRBV6-6; cdr3_aa: CASSYSRWGEKDTQYF; cdr3_nt: TGTGCCAGCAGTTACAGTAGGTGGGGAGAGAAAGATACGCAGTATTTT
clone_size: once; j_call: TRBJ2-1; d_call: -; v_call: TRBV15; cdr3_aa: CATSRPGDRDNEQFF; cdr3_nt: TGTGCCACCAGCAGACCGGGGGACAGAGACAATGAGCAGTTCTTC
clone_size: -; j_call: TRBJ1-4; d_call: -; v_call: TRBV4-3; cdr3_aa: CASSQEGQKNEKLFF; cdr3_nt: TGCGCCAGCAGCCAAGAGGGTCAAAAGAATGAAAAACTGTTTTTT
clone_size: -; j_call: TRBJ1-1; d_call: -; v_call: TRBV12-3/TRBV12-4; cdr3_aa: CASSGQTNTEAFF; cdr3_nt: TGTGCCAGCAGTGGGCAGACGAACACTGAAGCTTTCTTT
clone_size: few; j_call: TRBJ2-6; d_call: -; v_call: TRBV9; cdr3_aa: CASSVKSGANVLTF; cdr3_nt: TGTGCCAGCAGCGTTAAGTCTGGGGCCAACGTCCTGACTTTC
clone_size: -; j_call: TRBJ2-1; d_call: TRBD2; v_call: TRBV6-5; cdr3_aa: CASVTSVAGGPQFF; cdr3_nt: TGTGCCAGCGTTACTTCCGTAGCGGGGGGCCCGCAGTTCTTC
clone_size: -; j_call: TRBJ2-1; d_call: -; v_call: TRBV12-3/TRBV12-4; cdr3_aa: CASSRRVGHSYNEQFF; cdr3_nt: TGTGCCAGCAGCCGACGCGTGGGCCATTCCTACAATGAGCAGTTCTTC
clone_size: -; j_call: TRBJ1-4; d_call: -; v_call: TRBV7-9; cdr3_aa: CASSLGSSNEKLFF; cdr3_nt: TGTGCCAGCAGCTTGGGCAGTAGTAATGAAAAACTGTTTTTT
clone_size: many; j_call: TRBJ1-2; d_call: -; v_call: TRBV5-5; cdr3_aa: CASSARQANYGYTF; cdr3_nt: TGTGCCAGCAGCGCCCGACAGGCGAACTATGGCTACACCTTC
clone_size: -; j_call: TRBJ2-7; d_call: TRBD1; v_call: TRBV12-3/TRBV12-4; cdr3_aa: CASRGTGGSSDNEQYF; cdr3_nt: TGTGCCAGCAGGGGGACAGGGGGTTCGTCCGACAATGAGCAGTACTTC
clone_size: -; j_call: TRBJ2-5; d_call: -; v_call: TRBV7-9; cdr3_aa: CASSLVGPRQETQYF; cdr3_nt: TGTGCCAGCAGCTTAGTTGGCCCCAGACAAGAGACCCAGTACTTC
clone_size: -; j_call: TRBJ2-7; d_call: -; v_call: TRBV29-1; cdr3_aa: CSVTQSGNEQYF; cdr3_nt: TGCAGCGTAACCCAAAGCGGTAATGAGCAGTACTTC
clone_size: -; j_call: TRBJ2-7; d_call: -; v_call: TRBV7-8; cdr3_aa: CASSLGGQGLSYEQYF; cdr3_nt: TGTGCCAGCAGCTTAGGAGGGCAGGGATTGTCCTACGAGCAGTACTTC
clone_size: -; j_call: TRBJ2-1; d_call: TRBD1; v_call: TRBV19; cdr3_aa: CASSQRQGQETQFF; cdr3_nt: TGTGCCAGTAGTCAAAGACAGGGCCAAGAGACCCAGTTCTTC
clone_size: few; j_call: TRBJ2-1; d_call: TRBD2; v_call: TRBV10-3; cdr3_aa: CANRREEGDEQFF; cdr3_nt: TGTGCCAACCGCCGGGAGGAGGGCGATGAGCAGTTCTTC
clone_size: once; j_call: TRBJ2-7; d_call: -; v_call: TRBV28; cdr3_aa: CASSLYAGPPYNEQYF; cdr3_nt: TGTGCCAGCAGTTTATACGCGGGACCACCCTACAATGAGCAGTACTTC
clone_size: few; j_call: TRBJ1-6; d_call: TRBD1; v_call: TRBV7-2; cdr3_aa: CASSSHGTGGSPLHF; cdr3_nt: TGTGCCAGCAGCTCACACGGGACAGGGGGATCACCCCTCCACTTT
clone_size: -; j_call: TRBJ2-1; d_call: -; v_call: TRBV5-5; cdr3_aa: CASSFTPGGYNEQFF; cdr3_nt: TGTGCCAGCAGCTTTACTCCTGGGGGCTACAATGAGCAGTTCTTC